The sequence of this TCR beta chain was determined in a study of circulating and synovial CD4+ cells in juvenile arthritis. Broader study findings: Bulk blood CD4 samples held at least an order of magnitude more or fewer genomes than CPL. Some such blood samples were as oligoclonal as synovium.

Germline-derived CDR1 and CDR2 are KGHSH and LQKENI. The germline V and J ends were trimmed by 1 base and 5 bases, with 9 bases remaining between them. The CDR3 runs 14 residues. Samples derive from patients with active juvenile idiopathic arthritis. Sequencing used immunoSEQ multiplex PCR; TCRdb keeps in-frame clones, though not all of them. The table shows just over 35,000 clones, with around 96% occurring only once. About this clone itself: What it recognizes is unknown.

The sequence was obtained from a human donor with juvenile idiopathic arthritis. The V and J genes are TRBV18 and TRBJ1-5; D gene ambiguous. Sequenced sample: CD4+ T cells from blood. DNA for the CDR3: TGTGCCAGCTCACCACTTCAGTATGATCAGCCCCAGCATTTT. It is translated as CASSPLQYDQPQHF.